Given below is one T cell receptor (beta chain) in context. Samples of blood were obtained at baseline, on cycle 4 day 1, and on cycle 7 day 1. Data came from immunoSEQ multiplex PCR; TCRdb stores just in-frame clones and leaves some out. The profile covers about 90,000 clones, with just under 90% appearing a single time and around 7.4% taken by the ten largest. Trimming took off 4 bases at V and 1 base at J, with 14 bases between the two ends. The CDR3 is 15 amino acids. Looked up from germline, CDR1 is SGDLS and CDR2 is YYNGEE. The sample comes from a study of OX40 agonist ivuxolimab in advanced cancers. Looking at the study overall: With a range of roughly 23 to 79, age averaged approximately 64 years, and roughly 80% were male.

The sequences come from CD4+ or CD8+ T cells sorted from blood, collected in a trial of the OX40 agonist ivuxolimab. The V and J genes are TRBV9 and TRBJ1-1, with D uncertain. The receptor comes from an adult with an advanced solid tumor such as melanoma, head and neck, liver or kidney cancer. The CDR3 loop is CASSPRLDPNTEAFF. CDR3 nucleotides: TGTGCCAGCAGCCCCCGGTTGGACCCGAACACTGAAGCTTTCTTT.